These 18 T cell receptor beta chains were sequenced from one sample in a study of T-cell reconstitution after alpha-beta-depleted transplantation in children. Unique molecular identifiers were built into the TCRbeta library. TCRdb called the PCR reads again in MiXCR, with one record for every CDR3 protein. The repertoire holds 350,000 to 500,000 distinct CDR3 sequences, roughly two fifths seen once, with 27% in the top ten. Here the sequenced sample was PBMCs, taken before TCRalphabeta/CD19-depleted stem cell transplant. The receptors come from a girl under 10 years old with aplastic anemia, due to receive a stem cell transplant.

The V call is TRBV20-1, the J call TRBJ2-1; D is undetermined. V shed 0 bases and J shed 9 bases, with 9 bases lying between them. This CDR3 is 12 amino acids long. CDR1 is DFQATT, CDR2 SNEGSKA, per germline (reference sequence). The CDR3 loop is CSARDRTIEQFF. The CDR3, as DNA: TGCAGTGCTAGAGATAGAACGATTGAGCAGTTCTTC.

This clonotype has only a few counts. V and J are TRBV20-1 and TRBJ1-5; D gene unclear. Germline V CDR1 and CDR2: DFQATT, SNEGSKA (reference sequence). CDR3 length: 11 amino acids. Trimming pared 3 bases from V and 8 bases from J, leaving 8 bases between. In DNA, the CDR3 is TGCAGTGCTAGTGGAAGGGAGCCCCAGCATTTT. Its translation: CSASGREPQHF.

In DNA, the CDR3 is TGCAGCGTTTCCGGAGGGGGAGCCCTTGCGGATGAGCAGTTCTTC. It yields the protein CSVSGGGALADEQFF. This chain connects TRBV29-1 to TRBJ2-1, with D perhaps TRBD1 or TRBD2 (6 bases each). Germline lookup yields CDR1 SQVTM and CDR2 ANQGSEA. This CDR3 has 15 amino acids. V lost 5 bases to trimming and J lost 8 bases, with 22 bases between them.

This clonotype occurred many times. The V call is TRBV28, the J call TRBJ2-1; 8 bases match TRBD2. The trim removed 5 bases at V and 10 bases at J, leaving 10 bases unmatched. The CDR3 runs 14 residues. CDR1 and CDR2 from the germline V gene are MDHEN and SYDVKM. The CDR3 bases are TGTGCCAGCAGTCCCACTAGCGGTATGAGGGAGCAGTTCTTC. Encoded protein: CASSPTSGMREQFF.

This clonotype turned up a few times. The chain is built from TRBV3-1 and TRBJ2-1; TRBD2 aligns across 8 bases. Germline V gives CDR1 LGHDT, CDR2 YNNKEL (reference sequence). Unmatched junction bases numbered 9, after V lost 4 bases and J lost 10 bases. CDR3 length: 14 residues. The CDR3 nucleotides are TGTGCCAGCAGCCGAGCGGGAGACCTAAGAGAGCAGTTCTTC. It is translated as CASSRAGDLREQFF.

This clonotype has only a few counts. This chain links TRBV5-1 with TRBJ2-4; D uncertain. The CDR3 has 17 amino acids. V was pared by 0 bases and J by 1 base, with 14 bases between. CDR1 and CDR2 (germline): SGHRS, YFSETQ. CDR3 coding DNA: TGCGCCAGCAGCTTGGATGCAGGCCTGGGGGCCAAAAACATTCAGTACTTC. Protein sequence: CASSLDAGLGAKNIQYF.

J is TRBJ2-5 and V is TRBV15; 7 bases fit TRBD2. This CDR3 has 15 amino acids. Germline assignment: CDR1 LNHNV and CDR2 YYDKDF (reference sequence). V gave up 2 bases and J gave up 2 bases; unmatched junction bases: 5. The CDR3 protein is CATSRSLAVQETQYF. The CDR3 DNA reads as TGTGCCACCAGCAGATCTCTAGCGGTTCAAGAGACCCAGTACTTC.

This clonotype has only a few counts. This chain connects TRBV6-1 to TRBJ2-7, with D perhaps matching TRBD1 (5 bases). Trimming took 6 bases from V and 4 from J, leaving 13 bases between them. From germline, CDR1 is MNHNS and CDR2 SASEGT. CDR3 length equals 13 residues. CDR3 in amino acids: CASRTRTKYEQYF. CDR3 bases: TGTGCCAGCAGAACAAGGACAAAGTACGAGCAGTACTTC.

The chain links TRBV5-6 to TRBJ1-5, with 7 bases identical to TRBD1. CDR1 is SGHDT and CDR2 is YYEEEE in the germline V gene. This CDR3 spans 15 amino acids. J was trimmed by 6 bases and V by 2 bases; bases with no gene match: 8. CDR3: CASSLRTGSGQPQHF. The CDR3 DNA reads as TGTGCCAGCAGCTTAAGGACAGGAAGTGGTCAGCCCCAGCATTTT.

This clonotype was detected only a few times. The V and J genes are TRBV29-1 and TRBJ2-1, with D possibly being TRBD2 (5 bases). Trimming took 0 bases from V and 8 from J, leaving 8 bases between them. There are 12 residues in the CDR3. Per the germline V gene, CDR1 is SQVTM and CDR2 is ANQGSEA. DNA for the CDR3: TGCAGCGTTGAAGATCGAGGGCATGAGCAGTTCTTC. Amino acids: CSVEDRGHEQFF.

The chain joins TRBV7-2 to TRBJ2-7; no clear D. V lost 3 bases, J lost 7 bases, and 16 bases lay in between. The CDR3 consists of 14 residues. CDR1 and CDR2 (germline): SGHTA, FQGNSA. CDR3 sequence (DNA): TGTGCCAGCAGCTTCACGTCTAGTATGATGGAGCAGTACTTC. It translates to CASSFTSSMMEQYF.

The chain has TRBV6-5 and TRBJ1-6; tentatively, D is TRBD1 (5 bases). Per germline, CDR1 MNHEY and CDR2 SVGAGI. V was shortened by 4 bases and J by 10 bases, with 17 bases between the two germline ends. The CDR3 has 15 residues. CDR3 loop: CASSSNPGPGSPLHF. The CDR3 region has the DNA TGTGCCAGCAGTTCCAACCCAGGGCCGGGGTCACCCCTCCACTTT.

The chain uses TRBV27 and TRBJ2-5, with no clear D. Trimming removed 6 bases from V and 4 bases from J, with 9 bases in between. There are 12 residues in the CDR3. The germline CDR1 and CDR2 sequences are MNHEY and SMNVEV (reference sequence). CDR3 sequence (DNA): TGTGCCAGCAGGGGGAACGGAGAGACCCAGTACTTC. It is translated as CASRGNGETQYF.

The genes are TRBV20-1 and TRBJ1-2; D call uncertain. Between the trimmed V and J ends, which lost 3 bases and 1 base, there was a span of 9 bases. The germline gives CDR1 DFQATT, CDR2 SNEGSKA (reference sequence). This CDR3 region has 13 residues. The DNA for the CDR3 is TGCAGTGCTAGCGAATCGGTTAACTATGGCTACACCTTC. This gives the protein CSASESVNYGYTF.

This chain uses TRBV7-9 with TRBJ1-5; D not certain. Deletions cut 5 bases from V and 2 bases from J, with 16 bases between. CDR1 SEHNR and CDR2 FQNEAQ come from the germline V gene (reference sequence). CDR3 size: 16 residues. The CDR3 coding sequence is TGTGCCAGCAGCCAGGTCGGCCGGGAACGCAATCAGCCCCAGCATTTT. This encodes CASSQVGRERNQPQHF.

This clonotype was detected ten times or more. The chain is built from TRBV4-3 and TRBJ2-3; TRBD2 matches at 8 bases. Germline lookup yields CDR1 LGHNA and CDR2 YSLEER. The J segment lost 7 bases and the V segment lost 0 bases, leaving 9 bases of the junction unmatched. CDR3 length: 16 residues. CDR3 loop: CASSQDLSGSWNTQYF. The CDR3 nucleotides are TGCGCCAGCAGCCAAGATTTAAGCGGGAGCTGGAATACGCAGTATTTT.

The chain combines TRBV18 with TRBJ2-1, with 9 bases matching TRBD1. Germline CDR1 reads KGHSH; CDR2 reads LQKENI. The CDR3 runs to 15 residues. Trimming at V came to 6 bases and at J to 2 bases, leaving 5 bases not matched to a gene. The CDR3, as DNA: TGTGCCAGCTCGCCCACAGGGGGCGCCTACAATGAGCAGTTCTTC. This encodes CASSPTGGAYNEQFF.

V and J are TRBV5-5 and TRBJ2-5; D is ambiguous. The CDR3 has 15 amino acids. Germline V gene data show CDR1 as SGHKS and CDR2 as YYEKEE (reference sequence). Between the trimmed V and J ends, which lost 0 bases and 2 bases, there was a span of 11 bases. CDR3 in DNA: TGTGCCAGCAGCTTGGTGAAGCCTGGACAAGAGACCCAGTACTTC. This translates into CASSLVKPGQETQYF.